This T cell receptor beta chain was documented in a study of blood T cell repertoires in COVID-19. This clone has just a few counts. As processed by the authors: It was from reference gene primer amplification that nucleated cell counts were estimated. Sequenced by immunoSEQ multiplex PCR; TCRdb stores in-frame clones only, minus some. V, J and clone size are taken as reported in that table, and D and trimming were inferred from the DNA itself. In the table there are hundreds of thousands of clones, around 83% of which are singletons. Participant age was about 18 to 89 years, and participants resided in approximately 25 US areas. Grouping used clinical history reported by participants in a survey and questionnaire. A case of COVID-19 had been met by exposed participants within 2 weeks before study entry. Germline V gene data show CDR1 as SNHLY and CDR2 as FYNNEI. Trimming took 4 bases from V and 8 from J, leaving 3 bases between them. The length of the CDR3 is 11 residues.

This sequence originates from a man aged 40-55 years who had been exposed to COVID-19. The J gene is TRBJ1-6, the V gene TRBV2; no definite D call. The source material was PBMCs or T cells enriched from blood (not recorded which). The DNA of the CDR3 is TGTGCCAGCAGTGGCGATTCACCCCTCCACTTT. Its protein product is CASSGDSPLHF.